A selection of T cell receptor beta chains follows, all from one sample in a study of spatial heterogeneity in lung cancer. TCRdb reanalysed the 5' RACE reads using MiXCR and keeps one entry per CDR3 protein. Of some 9,800 distinct CDR3 sequences detected, over 6% appear once; the ten largest clones hold around 10%. The material sequenced was lung tumor tissue, taken at surgery. The receptors derive from a male donor with early-stage non-small cell lung cancer. Each CDR3 is given without its conserved first and last residue. D genes are given only for firm matches.

SARGQNPDSNQPQH	TRBD1	TRBV20-1	TRBJ1-5
ASSLAGFTSPLH	-	TRBV11-2	TRBJ1-6
ASSLNGRQANTEAF	-	TRBV7-2	TRBJ1-1
ASSLEASGRATDTQY	TRBD2	TRBV5-1	TRBJ2-3
SASGWREGNEQF	TRBD2	TRBV20-1	TRBJ2-1
ASGASGANVLT	-	TRBV12-5	TRBJ2-6
ASSLAPGTEAF	-	TRBV9	TRBJ1-1
AISVAEDSPLH	-	TRBV10-3	TRBJ1-6
ASSYGNRGLFTEAF	TRBD1	TRBV6-2/TRBV6-3	TRBJ1-1
ASSLPPNLQH	-	TRBV7-8	TRBJ1-5
ASIKGGVDSNQPQH	-	TRBV12-3/TRBV12-4	TRBJ1-5
ASSETAGQGEMGTDTQY	TRBD1	TRBV2	TRBJ2-3
ASSDGLGFYNEQF	TRBD2	TRBV10-1	TRBJ2-1
ASSVGRGSYQETQY	-	TRBV9	TRBJ2-5
SAREFRAATDTQY	-	TRBV20-1	TRBJ2-3
ASSRQGAARTEAF	TRBD1	TRBV6-1	TRBJ1-1
ASSHSNEQY	-	TRBV14	TRBJ2-7
ASSQDAGLNEQF	-	TRBV4-3	TRBJ2-1
ASSEPGHLEKLF	-	TRBV25-1	TRBJ1-4
SAGLAGGDTQY	TRBD2	TRBV20-1	TRBJ2-3
ASSSRLAGGPEQF	TRBD2	TRBV5-1	TRBJ2-1
ASSYLYLAGQDLEKLF	TRBD1	TRBV6-6	TRBJ1-4